This T cell receptor beta chain was captured by sequencing in a study of identifying expanded T cells in peripheral blood. Study-wide results and caveats: Variance in clone template counts between roughly 2-week samples significantly increased with total template count across all healthy donors.

Healthy donors had no documented immune events, such as infections, while sampled. Clones were read by immunoSEQ multiplex PCR, and TCRdb kept only the in-frame ones, dropping some. The top ten clones hold about a sixth of a sample with tens of thousands of clones, around 81% of them seen once. To note about this clone: Its antigen is unknown.

Material for sequencing was blood. The clonotype comes from a person between 18 and 69 years old in good health.

In DNA, the CDR3 is TGTGCCAGCCGACGGGACCCTCGAGCCAATGAGCAGTTCTTC. This codes for CASRRDPRANEQFF. This chain uses TRBV9 with TRBJ2-1; the D call may be TRBD1 or TRBD2 (5 bases each). The V end was cut by 7 bases, the J end by 6 bases, with 17 bases between. The CDR3 extends over 14 amino acids. Germline V gene data show CDR1 as SGDLS and CDR2 as YYNGEE.